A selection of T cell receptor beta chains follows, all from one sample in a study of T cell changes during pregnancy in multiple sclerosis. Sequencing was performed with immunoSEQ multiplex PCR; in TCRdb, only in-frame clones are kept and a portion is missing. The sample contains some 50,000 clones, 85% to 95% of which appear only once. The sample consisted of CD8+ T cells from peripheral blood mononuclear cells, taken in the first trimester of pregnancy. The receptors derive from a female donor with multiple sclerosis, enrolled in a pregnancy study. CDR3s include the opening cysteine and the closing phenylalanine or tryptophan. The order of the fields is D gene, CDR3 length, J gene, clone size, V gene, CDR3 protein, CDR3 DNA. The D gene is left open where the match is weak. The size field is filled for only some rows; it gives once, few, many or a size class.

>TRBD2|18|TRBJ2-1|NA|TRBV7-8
CASSLLTTSGRIWDEQFF
TGTGCCAGCAGCTTACTTACGACTAGCGGGAGAATCTGGGATGAGCAGTTCTTC
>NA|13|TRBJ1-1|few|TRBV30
CAWSVGMNTEAFF
TGTGCCTGGAGTGTCGGGATGAACACTGAAGCTTTCTTT
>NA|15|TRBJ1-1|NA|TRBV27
CASSLSVTVGTEAFF
TGTGCCAGCAGTTTATCGGTTACAGTGGGCACTGAAGCTTTCTTT
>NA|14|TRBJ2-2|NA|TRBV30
CAWSFGSGTGELFF
TGTGCCTGGAGTTTTGGTAGCGGCACCGGGGAGCTGTTTTTT
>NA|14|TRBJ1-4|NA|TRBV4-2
CASSQVRGGEKLFF
TGTGCCAGCAGCCAAGTGAGGGGAGGCGAAAAACTGTTTTTT
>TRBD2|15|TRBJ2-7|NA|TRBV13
CASSSRGSGRSEQYF
TGTGCCAGCAGCTCCCGGGGTAGCGGGAGATCCGAGCAGTACTTC
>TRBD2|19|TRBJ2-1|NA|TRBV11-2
CASSRTSGSMINSYNEQFF
TGTGCCAGCAGCCGGACTAGCGGGAGCATGATTAACTCCTACAATGAGCAGTTCTTC
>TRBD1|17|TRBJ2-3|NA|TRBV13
CASSSTGGAKSTDTQYF
TGTGCCAGCAGCTCGACAGGGGGCGCGAAGAGCACAGATACGCAGTATTTT
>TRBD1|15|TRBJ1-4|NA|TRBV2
CASRGGTGLNEKLFF
TGTGCCAGCAGGGGGGGGACAGGACTTAATGAAAAACTGTTTTTT
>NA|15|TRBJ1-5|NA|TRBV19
CASSMLEQGGQPQHF
TGTGCCAGTAGTATGCTCGAACAGGGCGGTCAGCCCCAGCATTTT
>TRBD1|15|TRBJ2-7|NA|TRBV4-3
CASSLKRTGRYEQYF
TGCGCCAGCAGCCTAAAGCGGACAGGTCGTTACGAGCAGTACTTC
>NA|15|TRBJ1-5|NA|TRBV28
CASSLVGGLNQPQHF
TGTGCCAGCAGTTTGGTCGGGGGGCTTAATCAGCCCCAGCATTTT
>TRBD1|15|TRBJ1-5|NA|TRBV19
CASSTLDRAGQPQHF
TGTGCCAGTAGTACCCTGGACAGGGCGGGACAGCCCCAGCATTTT
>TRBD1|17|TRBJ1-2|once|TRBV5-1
CASSYGQDHPANYGYTF
TGCGCCAGCAGCTATGGACAGGACCATCCCGCTAACTATGGCTACACCTTC
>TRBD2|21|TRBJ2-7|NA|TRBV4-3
CASSQDLVGGPQLPNLYEQYF
TGCGCCAGCAGCCAAGATTTAGTGGGAGGGCCACAGTTGCCCAATCTATACGAGCAGTACTTC
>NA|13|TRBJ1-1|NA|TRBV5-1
CASSPRQSPEAFF
TGCGCCAGCAGCCCGAGACAGTCACCTGAAGCTTTCTTT
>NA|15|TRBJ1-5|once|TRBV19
CASSIARVGYQPQHF
TGTGCCAGTAGTATCGCCAGGGTAGGCTATCAGCCCCAGCATTTT
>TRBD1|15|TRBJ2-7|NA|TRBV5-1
CASSTGQGPSYEQYF
TGCGCCAGCAGCACAGGACAGGGCCCCTCCTACGAGCAGTACTTC
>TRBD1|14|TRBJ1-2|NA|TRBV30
CAWSVGTGIYGYTF
TGTGCCTGGAGTGTAGGGACAGGGATCTATGGCTACACCTTC
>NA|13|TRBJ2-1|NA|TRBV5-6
CASSPVANNEQFF
TGTGCCAGCAGCCCCGTAGCCAATAACGAGCAGTTCTTC
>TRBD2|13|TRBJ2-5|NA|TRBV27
CASSLGGGKTQYF
TGTGCCAGCAGTTTGGGGGGAGGGAAGACCCAGTACTTC
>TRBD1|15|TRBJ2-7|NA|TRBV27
CASRTRTGDLYEQYF
TGTGCCAGCAGGACGAGAACAGGGGATCTGTACGAGCAGTACTTC
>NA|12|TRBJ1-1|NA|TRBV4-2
CASSQGQTEAFF
TGTGCCAGCAGCCAAGGGCAGACTGAAGCTTTCTTT
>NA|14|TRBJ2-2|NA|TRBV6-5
CASSYKGDTGELFF
TGTGCCAGCAGTTACAAAGGGGACACCGGGGAGCTGTTTTTT
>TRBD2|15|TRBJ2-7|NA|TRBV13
CASSPPGTSGYEQYF
TGTGCCAGCAGCCCCCCCGGGACTAGTGGGTACGAGCAGTACTTC
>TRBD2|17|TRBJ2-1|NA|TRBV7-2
CASSLWGAGGSYNEQFF
TGTGCCAGCAGCTTATGGGGGGCGGGGGGCTCCTACAATGAGCAGTTCTTC
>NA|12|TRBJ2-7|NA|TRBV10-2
CASSDEGHEQYF
TGCGCCAGCAGTGACGAGGGCCACGAGCAGTACTTC
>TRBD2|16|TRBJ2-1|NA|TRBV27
CASSRSGAVSYNEQFF
TGTGCCAGCAGTAGGAGCGGGGCCGTCTCCTACAATGAGCAGTTCTTC
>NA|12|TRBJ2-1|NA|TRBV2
CASSAAAGEQFF
TGTGCCAGCAGCGCGGCAGCTGGAGAGCAGTTCTTC
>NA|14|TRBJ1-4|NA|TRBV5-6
CASSLAAGRRKLFF
TGTGCCAGCAGCTTGGCCGCAGGGCGGCGGAAACTGTTTTTT
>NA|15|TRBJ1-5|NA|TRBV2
CASSELAGLNQPQHF
TGTGCCAGCAGTGAATTGGCAGGGCTGAATCAGCCCCAGCATTTT
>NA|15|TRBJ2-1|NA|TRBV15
CATSGDQEAHNEQFF
TGTGCCACCAGCGGTGACCAAGAGGCCCACAATGAGCAGTTCTTC
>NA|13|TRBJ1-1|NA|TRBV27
CASSLLGQPEAFF
TGTGCCAGCAGCCTTCTCGGACAACCTGAAGCTTTCTTT
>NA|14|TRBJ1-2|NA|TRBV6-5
CASSPGTRDYGYTF
TGTGCCAGCAGCCCCGGGACTAGGGACTATGGCTACACCTTC
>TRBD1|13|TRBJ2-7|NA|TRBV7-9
CATTRDSSLEQYF
TGTGCGACCACCCGGGACAGCTCTCTCGAGCAGTACTTC
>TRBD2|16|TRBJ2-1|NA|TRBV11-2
CASSLGTSGNDNEQFF
TGTGCCAGCAGCTTAGGGACTAGCGGGAACGACAATGAGCAGTTCTTC
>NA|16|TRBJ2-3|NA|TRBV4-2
CASSARESGIPDTQYF
TGTGCCAGCAGCGCCCGGGAGTCAGGGATCCCAGATACGCAGTATTTT
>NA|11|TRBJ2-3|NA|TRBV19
CASSIFGTQYF
TGTGCCAGTAGTATCTTCGGTACGCAGTATTTT
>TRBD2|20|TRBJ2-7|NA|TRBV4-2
CASSQDSLDITSGSNGEQYF
TGTGCCAGCAGCCAAGATAGTTTAGATATTACTAGCGGGAGTAACGGCGAGCAGTACTTC
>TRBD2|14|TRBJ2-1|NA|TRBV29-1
CSVVLGLGSTEQFF
TGCAGCGTTGTTCTGGGACTAGGATCCACTGAGCAGTTCTTC
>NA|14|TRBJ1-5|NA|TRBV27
CASSPQGTHQPQHF
TGTGCCAGCAGTCCTCAGGGGACCCATCAGCCCCAGCATTTT
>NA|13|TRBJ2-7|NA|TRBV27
CASSLGSLYEQYF
TGTGCCAGCAGTTTAGGCAGTCTCTACGAGCAGTACTTC
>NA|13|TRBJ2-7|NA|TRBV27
CASKAGADYEQYF
TGTGCCAGCAAGGCAGGGGCGGACTACGAGCAGTACTTC
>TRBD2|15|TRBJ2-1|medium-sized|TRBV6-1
CASSELAGSYNEQFF
TGTGCCAGCAGTGAATTAGCGGGCTCCTACAATGAGCAGTTCTTC
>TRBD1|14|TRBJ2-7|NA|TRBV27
CASSPPTGSFEQYF
TGTGCCAGCAGTCCCCCGACAGGGTCGTTCGAGCAGTACTTC
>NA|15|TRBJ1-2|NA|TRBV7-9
CASTLPGAPNYGYTF
TGTGCCAGCACCCTACCAGGGGCTCCTAACTATGGCTACACCTTC
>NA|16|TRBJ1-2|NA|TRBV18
CASSPPLREGDYGYTF
TGTGCCAGCTCACCACCATTGAGGGAGGGGGACTATGGCTACACCTTC
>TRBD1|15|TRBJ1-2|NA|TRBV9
CASSEGTGGVYGYTF
TGTGCCAGCAGCGAGGGGACAGGGGGTGTCTATGGCTACACCTTC
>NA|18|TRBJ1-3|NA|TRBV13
CASSGQWGKDAAGNTIYF
TGTGCCAGCAGCGGACAGTGGGGAAAGGATGCGGCTGGAAACACCATATATTTT
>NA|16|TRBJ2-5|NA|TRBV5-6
CASSLEVREKGETQYF
TGTGCCAGCAGCTTGGAGGTCCGGGAGAAGGGCGAGACCCAGTACTTC
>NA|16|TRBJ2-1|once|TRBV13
CASSLGGGRLDNEQFF
TGTGCCAGCAGCTTAGGGGGGGGAAGACTTGACAATGAGCAGTTCTTC
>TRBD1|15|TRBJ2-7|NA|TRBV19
CASRPGTAATYEQYF
TGTGCCAGTAGACCCGGGACAGCAGCCACCTACGAGCAGTACTTC
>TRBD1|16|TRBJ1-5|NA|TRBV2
CASSEPRDRMLEPQHF
TGTGCCAGCAGTGAACCGCGGGACAGGATGCTGGAGCCCCAGCATTTT
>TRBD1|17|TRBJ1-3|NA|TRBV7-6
CASSLRPTGTAGNTIYF
TGTGCCAGCAGCTTAAGGCCGACCGGGACAGCTGGAAACACCATATATTTT